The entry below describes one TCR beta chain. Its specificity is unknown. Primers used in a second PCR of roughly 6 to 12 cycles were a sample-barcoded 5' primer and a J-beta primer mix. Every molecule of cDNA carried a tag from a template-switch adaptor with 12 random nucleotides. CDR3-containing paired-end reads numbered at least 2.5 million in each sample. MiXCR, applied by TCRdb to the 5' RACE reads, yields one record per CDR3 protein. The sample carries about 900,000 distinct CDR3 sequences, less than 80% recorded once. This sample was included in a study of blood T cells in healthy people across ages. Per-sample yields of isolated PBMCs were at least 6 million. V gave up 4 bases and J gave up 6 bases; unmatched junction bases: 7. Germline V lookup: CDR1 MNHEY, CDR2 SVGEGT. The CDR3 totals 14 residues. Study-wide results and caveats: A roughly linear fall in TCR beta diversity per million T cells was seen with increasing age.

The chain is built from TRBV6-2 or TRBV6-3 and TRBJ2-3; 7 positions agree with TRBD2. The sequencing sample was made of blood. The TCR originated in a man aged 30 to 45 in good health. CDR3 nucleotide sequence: TGTGCCAGCAGTTTTCGCGTGGGGGGGGATACGCAGTATTTT. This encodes CASSFRVGGDTQYF.